This TCR beta chain comes out of a study of cytomegalovirus exposure and HLA in healthy donors. Across the study: Early on, a data release was issued that held some 91 million unique TCRs from HLA-typed donors.

General study findings and limits: Confirmation in vitro established that a few CMV-associated chains were specific for CMV antigens.

With respect to this clone: Its cognate antigen is unknown.

The study ran its PCR with 60 Vbeta and 13 Jbeta primers. Libraries were prepared by immunoSEQ multiplex PCR; TCRdb keeps only in-frame clonotypes and omits some of them. Recorded for this sample: about 210,000 clones. The CDR3 length is 15 residues. Trimming pared 4 bases from V and 7 bases from J, leaving 19 bases between. Germline values: CDR1 MNHNY, CDR2 SVGAGI (reference sequence). Material for sequencing was PBMCs. This rearrangement joins TRBV6-6 to TRBJ1-2, with D possibly TRBD1 on 6 matching bases. The receptor's source is a woman aged 25 to 39 in good health and CMV-seropositive. The CDR3 region is CASSSIPGDRVGYTF. The CDR3 nucleotides are TGTGCCAGCAGTTCAATACCAGGGGATCGGGTTGGCTACACCTTC.